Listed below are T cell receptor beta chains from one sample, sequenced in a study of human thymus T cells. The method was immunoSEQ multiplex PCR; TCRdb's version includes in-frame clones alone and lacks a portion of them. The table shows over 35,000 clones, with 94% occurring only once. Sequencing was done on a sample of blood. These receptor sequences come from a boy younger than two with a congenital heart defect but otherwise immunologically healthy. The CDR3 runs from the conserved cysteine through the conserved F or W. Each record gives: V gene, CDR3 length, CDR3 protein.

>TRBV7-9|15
CASSLGAGFADTQYF
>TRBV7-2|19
CASSPWGDGTYLSNQPQHF
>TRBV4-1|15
CASSQPDRGDQPQHF
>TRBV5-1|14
CANSLAGQGGKLFF
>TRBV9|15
CASSVGVGGNYEQYF
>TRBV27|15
CASSLYPQGATGYTF
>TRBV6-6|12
CASSYGGNEQFF
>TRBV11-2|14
CASSGRLGTDTQYF
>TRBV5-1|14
CASSPGTGGNEQFF
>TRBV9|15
CASSVAGGEGDTQYF
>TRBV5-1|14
CASSTSGGQETQYF
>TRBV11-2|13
CASSLEGTNTQYF
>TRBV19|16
CASSPLPIGGANVLTF
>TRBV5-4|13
CASRPTPPGEQYF
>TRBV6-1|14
CASIQRGRGNTIYF
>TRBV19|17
CASSTGIAGGVPGELFF
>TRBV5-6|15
CASSWGLAEEETQYF
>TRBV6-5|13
CASSSGAGNTIYF
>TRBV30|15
CAWSPQGPYNSPLHF
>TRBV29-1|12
CSVDFGGDEQFF
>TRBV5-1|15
CASSLDRVAQETQYF
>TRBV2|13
CASGGQGHYGYTF
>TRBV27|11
CASSFYNEQFF
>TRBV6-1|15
CASSEGQGRWDEQFF
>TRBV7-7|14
CASSSRQGKETQYF
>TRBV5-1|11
CASSLEYEQYF
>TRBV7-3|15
CASSRTGGPQETQYF
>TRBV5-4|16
CASSLAGGGAADTQYF
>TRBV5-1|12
CASALAEETQYF
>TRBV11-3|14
CASSQGLLAMGQYF
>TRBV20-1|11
CRAGTQYEQYF
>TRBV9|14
CASSGTSGGETQYF
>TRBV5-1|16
CASSTQGPYSNQPQHF
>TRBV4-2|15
CASSQEGGATYEQYF
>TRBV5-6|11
CASSFSGEQYF
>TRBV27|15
CASSVGDRVNTEAFF
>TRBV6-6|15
CASSYRQGGKNIQYF
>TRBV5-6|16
CASRKHLPASGNTIYF
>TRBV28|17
CASSRNGTQSRANVLTF
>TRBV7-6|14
CASSSTGSGNTIYF
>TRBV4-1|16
CASSQVTTLGWNEQFF
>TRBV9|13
CASSVDGNQPQHF
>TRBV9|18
CASSPSVGGAGSYNEQFF
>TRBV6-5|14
CASSYRGPDGEQYF
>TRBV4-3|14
CASSVRGAGDEQFF
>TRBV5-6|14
CASSRISGTGELFF
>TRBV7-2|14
CASSFSGQGYEQYF
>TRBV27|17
CASSLEIGYRNTGELFF
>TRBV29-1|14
CSVDPAALNTEAFF
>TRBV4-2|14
CASSQGQGAETQYF
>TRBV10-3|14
CAISGTSGAYEQYF
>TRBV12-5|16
CASGPGVWRGQETQYF